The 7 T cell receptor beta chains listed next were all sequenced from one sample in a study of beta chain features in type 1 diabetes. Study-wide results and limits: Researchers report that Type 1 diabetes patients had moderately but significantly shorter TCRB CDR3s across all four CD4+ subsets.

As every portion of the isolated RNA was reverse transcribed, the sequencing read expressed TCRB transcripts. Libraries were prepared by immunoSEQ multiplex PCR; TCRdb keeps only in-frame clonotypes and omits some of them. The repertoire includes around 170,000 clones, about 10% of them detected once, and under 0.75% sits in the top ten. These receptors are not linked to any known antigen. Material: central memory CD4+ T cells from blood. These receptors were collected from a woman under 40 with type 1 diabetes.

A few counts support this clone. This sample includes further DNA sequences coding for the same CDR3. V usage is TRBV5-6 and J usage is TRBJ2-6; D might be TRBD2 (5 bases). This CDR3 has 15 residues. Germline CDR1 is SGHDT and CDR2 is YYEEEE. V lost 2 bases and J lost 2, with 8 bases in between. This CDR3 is CASSLGGTGANVLTF. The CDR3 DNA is TGTGCCAGCAGCTTAGGAGGTACTGGGGCCAACGTCCTGACTTTC.

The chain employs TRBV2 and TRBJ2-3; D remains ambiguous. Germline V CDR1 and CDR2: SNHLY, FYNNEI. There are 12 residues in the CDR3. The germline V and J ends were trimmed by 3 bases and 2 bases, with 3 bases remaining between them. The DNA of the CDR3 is TGTGCCAGCAGTGACTACACAGATACGCAGTATTTT. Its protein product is CASSDYTDTQYF.

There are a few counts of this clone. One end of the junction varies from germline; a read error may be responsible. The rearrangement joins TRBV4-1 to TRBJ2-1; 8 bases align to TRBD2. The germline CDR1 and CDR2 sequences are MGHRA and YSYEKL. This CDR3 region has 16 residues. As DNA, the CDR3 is TGTGCCAGCAGCCCTCAACAAGGACTAGCACATAATGAGCAGTTCTTC. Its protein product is CASSPQQGLAHNEQFF.

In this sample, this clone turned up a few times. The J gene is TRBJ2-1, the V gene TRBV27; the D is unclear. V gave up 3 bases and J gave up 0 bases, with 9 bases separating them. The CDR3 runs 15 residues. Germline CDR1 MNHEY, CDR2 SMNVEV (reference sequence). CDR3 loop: CASSLAADSYNEQFF. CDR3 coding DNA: TGTGCCAGCAGTTTGGCCGCAGACTCCTACAATGAGCAGTTCTTC.

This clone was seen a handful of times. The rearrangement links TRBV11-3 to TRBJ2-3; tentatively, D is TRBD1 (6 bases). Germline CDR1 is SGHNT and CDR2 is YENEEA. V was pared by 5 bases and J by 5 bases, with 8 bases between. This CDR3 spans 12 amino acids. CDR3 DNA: TGTGCCAGCAGCCCGACAGGAGATACGCAGTATTTT. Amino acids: CASSPTGDTQYF.

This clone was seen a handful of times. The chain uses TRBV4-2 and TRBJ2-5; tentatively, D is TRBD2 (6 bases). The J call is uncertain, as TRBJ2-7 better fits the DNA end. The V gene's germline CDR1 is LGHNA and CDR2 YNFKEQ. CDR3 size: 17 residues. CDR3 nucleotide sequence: TGTGCCAGCAGCCAAGATTACGGGGGAGCCAGCTCCTACGAGCAGTACTTC. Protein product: CASSQDYGGASSYEQYF.

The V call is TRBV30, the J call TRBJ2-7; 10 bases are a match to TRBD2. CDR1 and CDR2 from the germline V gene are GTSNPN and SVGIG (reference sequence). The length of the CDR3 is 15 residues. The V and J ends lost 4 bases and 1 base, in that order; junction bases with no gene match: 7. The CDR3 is CAWKHRTSGSYEQYF. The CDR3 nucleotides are TGTGCCTGGAAACACCGGACTAGCGGATCCTACGAGCAGTACTTC.